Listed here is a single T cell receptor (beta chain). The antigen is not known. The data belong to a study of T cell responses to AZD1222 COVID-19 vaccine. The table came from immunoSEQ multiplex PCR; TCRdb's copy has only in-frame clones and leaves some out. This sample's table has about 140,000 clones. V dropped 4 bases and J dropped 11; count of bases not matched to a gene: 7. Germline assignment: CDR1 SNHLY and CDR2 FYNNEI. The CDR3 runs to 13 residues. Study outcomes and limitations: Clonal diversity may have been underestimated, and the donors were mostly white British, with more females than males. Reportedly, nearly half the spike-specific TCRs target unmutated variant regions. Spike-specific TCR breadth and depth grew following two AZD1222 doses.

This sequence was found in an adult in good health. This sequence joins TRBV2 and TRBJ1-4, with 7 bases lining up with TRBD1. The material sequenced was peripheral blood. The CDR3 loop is CASSGRGQVKLFF. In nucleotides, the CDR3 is TGTGCCAGCAGTGGTAGGGGGCAAGTCAAACTGTTTTTT.